This is a list of T cell receptor beta chains from one sample in a study of CD8 T cells in ankylosing spondylitis. One entry per CDR3 protein, called by TCRdb with MiXCR from the 5' RACE reads. The profile shows approximately 400,000 distinct CDR3 sequences, more than 15% of them singletons. Specimen: blood, either unsorted or a sorted T cell fraction (not recorded which). These receptors were taken from a male donor with ankylosing spondylitis. Each CDR3 is given with its conserved first and last residue. Each record gives: CDR3 length, V gene, CDR3 protein.

12,TRBV6-6,CASGFRTAEAFF
16,TRBV4-1,CASSQDWTGGGYEQYF
11,TRBV29-1,CSAQSNTEAFF
15,TRBV5-1,CASSLGGGDGEKLFF
14,TRBV7-8,CASSTDRGWTEAFF
12,TRBV3-1,CASSQVTDTQYF
14,TRBV19,CASSFGPKVDTQYF
16,TRBV7-9,CASSTGDRAFTDTQYF
14,TRBV9,CASSVGYNSYEQYF
15,TRBV15,CATSPPGEAKNIQYF
12,TRBV27,CASSLSRETQYF
12,TRBV20-1,CSGTGTQETQYF
15,TRBV15,CATSRKTGGEETQYF
14,TRBV5-6,CASSLFLSNQPQHF
15,TRBV11-2,CASSSTRPNRRGYTF
14,TRBV2,CASKGQGNNSPLHF
15,TRBV5-1,CASSPRQGGAGELFF
14,TRBV18,CASSFLTGTDTQYF
11,TRBV29-1,CSVQDRYEQYF
17,TRBV11-1,CASSLRGAAISYNEQFF
15,TRBV11-2,CASSPNGQRRNTIYF
18,TRBV11-2,CASSPPGLAGRGTGELFF
14,TRBV9,CASNRLDSYNEQFF
15,TRBV18,CASSPPLLGQETQYF
15,TRBV25-1,CASSESAGWSYGYTF
14,TRBV6-1,CASSEDPGVTEAFF
11,TRBV3-1,CASRGGSTQYF
15,TRBV11-2,CASSLEGQSRNEQFF
15,TRBV2,CASSIRGGGPTEAFF
16,TRBV7-3,CASSLRLTSGANVLTF
16,TRBV3-1,CASSFLPGTKYNEQFF
14,TRBV7-8,CASTPELHTGELFF
15,TRBV27,CASRPGGRAPSPLHF
15,TRBV5-6,CASSLRFGHYNEQFF
16,TRBV7-9,CASSLALSGDTDTQYF